The following is a TCR beta chain sequence with its context. This clone has only one observation. Its antigen specificity is not known. The record has no base qualities; no much larger clone is one base away. Libraries were constructed by the immunoSEQ multiplex PCR assay. Imported from immuneACCESS, the table was reduced by TCRdb to in-frame sequences with V and J called. These copies leave out some clones; in studies compared against another copy, an unresolved V gene accounts for under half, and the cause of the remainder is not known. The sample has about 70,000 clones on record, approximately 97% of them singletons. In total, the top ten clones hold 0.2% to 0.25% of the sample. This specimen comes from a study of technical replicates of blood from a few donors (dated by TCRdb to 2017 to 2019). This receptor was taken from a human donor in good health. The sample taken for sequencing was T cells isolated from PBMCs.

CDR3 loop: CASSQIGSPGPTGELFF. The sequenced DNA is TGCGCCAGCAGCCAGATCGGGTCCCCAGGGCCCACCGGGGAGCTGTTTTTT. In this chain, TRBV4-1 is recombined with TRBJ2-2; perhaps TRBD1 is the D gene, with 5 bases matching. V drops 3 bases and J drops 4 bases, leaving 18 bases in between. CDR1 and CDR2 (MGHRA, YSYEKL) derive from the germline V gene. There are 17 amino acids in the CDR3, from cysteine to phenylalanine inclusive. Only the CDR3 DNA is retained, 51 bases long and in frame from the first base.